This paragraph reports one T cell receptor beta chain. Its cognate antigen is unknown. The PCR employed 60 Vbeta primers together with 13 Jbeta primers. Generated by immunoSEQ multiplex PCR, the TCRdb table keeps only in-frame clones and is missing some. The table lists 85,000 to 100,000 clones, around 80% of them singletons, with 0.6% to 0.95% in the top ten. The source of the sample is a study of cytomegalovirus exposure and HLA in healthy donors. Study-wide findings and caveats: On later analysis, the bulk of CMV-associated TCR beta chains appeared to be HLA-restricted. When analyzed later, the rates of TCR association showed variation by HLA locus, with DRB1 the most and HLA-C the fewest. Prediction of most subjects' HLA-A and HLA-B alleles by TCR beta sequences was reportedly accurate.

The germline gives CDR1 SQVTM, CDR2 ANQGSEA. V was trimmed by 3 bases and J by 10 bases, leaving 21 bases between them. There are 14 residues in the CDR3. The sample consisted of PBMCs. The source is a woman aged 60-70 years in good health and CMV-seronegative. The rearrangement uses TRBV29-1 and TRBJ1-2; tentatively, D is TRBD1 (5 bases). CDR3 protein: CSVDRGMGGLAYTF. The CDR3 region has the DNA TGCAGCGTTGATAGGGGCATGGGCGGTCTTGCCTACACCTTC.